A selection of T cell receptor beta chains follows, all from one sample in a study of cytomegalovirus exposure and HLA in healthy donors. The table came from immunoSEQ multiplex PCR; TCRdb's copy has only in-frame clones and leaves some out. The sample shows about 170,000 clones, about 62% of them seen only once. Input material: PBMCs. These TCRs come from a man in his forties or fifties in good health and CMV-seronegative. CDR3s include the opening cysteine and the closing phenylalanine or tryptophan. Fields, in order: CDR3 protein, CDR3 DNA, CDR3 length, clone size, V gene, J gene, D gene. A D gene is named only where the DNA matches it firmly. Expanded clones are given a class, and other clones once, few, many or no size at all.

CDR3 protein: CASSQPTSGEYF; CDR3 DNA: TGCGCCAGCAGCCAGCCTACTAGCGGCGAGTACTTC; CDR3 length: 12; clone size: .; V gene: TRBV4-1; J gene: TRBJ2-5; D gene: TRBD2
CDR3 protein: CASSLAGGSTDTQYF; CDR3 DNA: TGTGCCAGCAGCCTTGCCGGGGGGAGCACAGATACGCAGTATTTT; CDR3 length: 15; clone size: .; V gene: TRBV5-4; J gene: TRBJ2-3; D gene: TRBD2
CDR3 protein: CASSFKGTSGRKNNEQFF; CDR3 DNA: TGTGCCAGCAGTTTCAAAGGGACTAGCGGGAGAAAAAACAATGAGCAGTTCTTC; CDR3 length: 18; clone size: once; V gene: TRBV27; J gene: TRBJ2-1; D gene: TRBD2
CDR3 protein: CASSQEGGSGNEQFF; CDR3 DNA: TGTGCCAGCAGCCAAGAGGGCGGGAGTGGAAATGAGCAGTTCTTC; CDR3 length: 15; clone size: .; V gene: TRBV4-2; J gene: TRBJ2-1; D gene: TRBD2
CDR3 protein: CASSLNRGDNEQFF; CDR3 DNA: TGTGCCAGCAGCTTAAATCGTGGAGACAATGAGCAGTTCTTC; CDR3 length: 14; clone size: once; V gene: TRBV7-3; J gene: TRBJ2-1; D gene: .
CDR3 protein: CASSASSYEQYF; CDR3 DNA: TGTGCCAGCAGCGCGAGCTCCTACGAGCAGTACTTC; CDR3 length: 12; clone size: once; V gene: TRBV7-6; J gene: TRBJ2-7; D gene: .
CDR3 protein: CASSLRQGAVSTNEKLFF; CDR3 DNA: TGTGCCAGTAGTCTTCGACAGGGGGCCGTTTCAACTAATGAAAAACTGTTTTTT; CDR3 length: 18; clone size: .; V gene: TRBV19; J gene: TRBJ1-4; D gene: TRBD1
CDR3 protein: CASSWDLNVETQYF; CDR3 DNA: TGCGCCAGCAGCTGGGACTTGAATGTAGAGACCCAGTACTTC; CDR3 length: 14; clone size: .; V gene: TRBV5-1; J gene: TRBJ2-5; D gene: .
CDR3 protein: CASSRLAGGGNEQFF; CDR3 DNA: TGTGCCAGCAGTCGACTAGCGGGAGGGGGGAATGAGCAGTTCTTC; CDR3 length: 15; clone size: .; V gene: TRBV6-5; J gene: TRBJ2-1; D gene: TRBD2
CDR3 protein: CASSLDWRTGELFF; CDR3 DNA: TGTGCCAGCAGCTTAGACTGGAGGACCGGGGAGCTGTTTTTT; CDR3 length: 14; clone size: .; V gene: TRBV11-2; J gene: TRBJ2-2; D gene: .
CDR3 protein: CASSSHGTLNTGELFF; CDR3 DNA: TGTGCCAGCAGTTCCCATGGGACACTGAACACCGGGGAGCTGTTTTTT; CDR3 length: 16; clone size: once; V gene: TRBV27; J gene: TRBJ2-2; D gene: .
CDR3 protein: CASSPRGAGTDTQYF; CDR3 DNA: TGTGCCAGCAGCCCGCGGGGGGCCGGGACAGATACGCAGTATTTT; CDR3 length: 15; clone size: .; V gene: TRBV5-5; J gene: TRBJ2-3; D gene: TRBD2
CDR3 protein: CASRWTLSSGRANEQFF; CDR3 DNA: TGTGCCAGCAGGTGGACGTTATCTAGCGGGAGGGCGAATGAGCAGTTCTTC; CDR3 length: 17; clone size: .; V gene: TRBV7-2; J gene: TRBJ2-1; D gene: TRBD2
CDR3 protein: CASKAGGLSYEQYF; CDR3 DNA: TGTGCCAGCAAAGCAGGGGGTCTCTCCTACGAGCAGTACTTC; CDR3 length: 14; clone size: .; V gene: TRBV2; J gene: TRBJ2-7; D gene: TRBD1
CDR3 protein: CASSQDSYEQYF; CDR3 DNA: TGCGCCAGCAGCCAAGATAGCTACGAGCAGTACTTC; CDR3 length: 12; clone size: few; V gene: TRBV4-1; J gene: TRBJ2-7; D gene: .
CDR3 protein: CASSQDSGGWTEAFF; CDR3 DNA: TGCGCCAGCAGCCAAGATTCGGGGGGCTGGACTGAAGCTTTCTTT; CDR3 length: 15; clone size: .; V gene: TRBV4-1; J gene: TRBJ1-1; D gene: .
CDR3 protein: CASSQFRVSQPQHF; CDR3 DNA: TGCGCCAGCAGTCAATTCAGGGTGAGTCAGCCCCAGCATTTT; CDR3 length: 14; clone size: once; V gene: TRBV23-1; J gene: TRBJ1-5; D gene: .
CDR3 protein: CASSPRTGTYEQYF; CDR3 DNA: TGTGCCAGCAGTCCAAGGACAGGAACCTACGAGCAGTACTTC; CDR3 length: 14; clone size: .; V gene: TRBV6-5; J gene: TRBJ2-7; D gene: TRBD1
CDR3 protein: CASSIGQSTSYEQYF; CDR3 DNA: TGTGCCAGTAGTATCGGACAGTCGACCTCCTACGAGCAGTACTTC; CDR3 length: 15; clone size: .; V gene: TRBV19; J gene: TRBJ2-7; D gene: .
CDR3 protein: CASSYVSAVTDTQYF; CDR3 DNA: TGTGCCAGCAGTTACGTCTCGGCGGTCACAGATACGCAGTATTTT; CDR3 length: 15; clone size: few; V gene: TRBV6-6; J gene: TRBJ2-3; D gene: .
CDR3 protein: CASSQDQEPGWEQYF; CDR3 DNA: TGCGCCAGCAGCCAAGACCAGGAGCCAGGCTGGGAGCAGTACTTC; CDR3 length: 15; clone size: .; V gene: TRBV4-3; J gene: TRBJ2-5; D gene: .
CDR3 protein: CASSLEDRATDTQYF; CDR3 DNA: TGCGCCAGCAGCCTGGAGGACAGGGCCACAGATACGCAGTATTTT; CDR3 length: 15; clone size: .; V gene: TRBV5-1; J gene: TRBJ2-3; D gene: TRBD1
CDR3 protein: CASSLGTSVSYNEQFF; CDR3 DNA: TGCGCCAGCAGCTTGGGGACTAGCGTCTCCTACAATGAGCAGTTCTTC; CDR3 length: 16; clone size: .; V gene: TRBV5-1; J gene: TRBJ2-1; D gene: TRBD2
CDR3 protein: CASNPQVPNMNTEAFF; CDR3 DNA: TGTGCCAGCAACCCCCAGGTTCCCAATATGAACACTGAAGCTTTCTTT; CDR3 length: 16; clone size: few; V gene: TRBV7-9; J gene: TRBJ1-1; D gene: .
CDR3 protein: CASRVRTSPDTQYF; CDR3 DNA: TGTGCCAGCAGAGTAAGGACTAGCCCAGATACGCAGTATTTT; CDR3 length: 14; clone size: .; V gene: TRBV7-8; J gene: TRBJ2-3; D gene: TRBD2
CDR3 protein: CASSSPDRGRNTQYF; CDR3 DNA: TGTGCCAGCAGTTCCCCCGACAGGGGGCGAAATACGCAGTATTTT; CDR3 length: 15; clone size: few; V gene: TRBV6-6; J gene: TRBJ2-3; D gene: TRBD1
CDR3 protein: CASRHRSYEQYF; CDR3 DNA: TGCGCCAGCAGACACAGGAGTTACGAGCAGTACTTC; CDR3 length: 12; clone size: once; V gene: TRBV4-1; J gene: TRBJ2-7; D gene: .
CDR3 protein: CASSSSRQGARYTF; CDR3 DNA: TGTGCCAGCAGTTCCAGCCGACAGGGGGCCCGCTACACCTTC; CDR3 length: 14; clone size: once; V gene: TRBV6-5; J gene: TRBJ1-2; D gene: TRBD1
CDR3 protein: CASSMERDSYNEQFF; CDR3 DNA: TGTGCCAGTAGTATGGAGCGGGACTCCTACAATGAGCAGTTCTTC; CDR3 length: 15; clone size: .; V gene: TRBV19; J gene: TRBJ2-1; D gene: TRBD2
CDR3 protein: CASSSLAGDMRAGELFF; CDR3 DNA: TGTGCCAGCAGTTCTCTAGCGGGAGACATGAGGGCCGGGGAGCTGTTTTTT; CDR3 length: 17; clone size: .; V gene: TRBV28; J gene: TRBJ2-2; D gene: TRBD2
CDR3 protein: CASSFGSGKGNTIYF; CDR3 DNA: TGTGCCAGCAGCTTTGGTTCAGGGAAAGGAAACACCATATATTTT; CDR3 length: 15; clone size: many; V gene: TRBV7-2; J gene: TRBJ1-3; D gene: .
CDR3 protein: CASSLRQGSYEQYF; CDR3 DNA: TGTGCCAGCAGCTTGAGACAGGGCTCCTACGAGCAGTACTTC; CDR3 length: 14; clone size: .; V gene: TRBV7-2; J gene: TRBJ2-7; D gene: TRBD1
CDR3 protein: CASSEAGQGSGELFF; CDR3 DNA: TGTGCCAGCAGTGAAGCGGGACAGGGGTCCGGGGAGCTGTTTTTT; CDR3 length: 15; clone size: few; V gene: TRBV6-1; J gene: TRBJ2-2; D gene: TRBD1
CDR3 protein: CASSPKREWGNEQFF; CDR3 DNA: TGTGCCAGCAGTCCAAAGCGGGAGTGGGGCAATGAGCAGTTCTTC; CDR3 length: 15; clone size: .; V gene: TRBV6-6; J gene: TRBJ2-1; D gene: TRBD2
CDR3 protein: CASSLTPGGSYEQYF; CDR3 DNA: TGTGCCAGCAGCTTAACCCCAGGGGGCTCTTACGAGCAGTACTTC; CDR3 length: 15; clone size: .; V gene: TRBV7-3; J gene: TRBJ2-7; D gene: TRBD1
CDR3 protein: CASRQGGLEKGTDTQYF; CDR3 DNA: TGTGCCAGTAGGCAGGGGGGTCTTGAAAAGGGCACAGATACGCAGTATTTT; CDR3 length: 17; clone size: .; V gene: TRBV19; J gene: TRBJ2-3; D gene: .
CDR3 protein: CASIPRDSGNTIYF; CDR3 DNA: TGTGCCAGCATACCTCGGGACTCTGGAAACACCATATATTTT; CDR3 length: 14; clone size: .; V gene: TRBV6-6; J gene: TRBJ1-3; D gene: .
CDR3 protein: CARDRDEQYF; CDR3 DNA: TGTGCCAGAGACAGGGACGAGCAGTACTTC; CDR3 length: 10; clone size: .; V gene: TRBV19; J gene: TRBJ2-7; D gene: TRBD1
CDR3 protein: CASRRQVSYEQYF; CDR3 DNA: TGTGCCAGCAGGAGACAAGTATCCTACGAGCAGTACTTC; CDR3 length: 13; clone size: .; V gene: TRBV6-5; J gene: TRBJ2-7; D gene: .
CDR3 protein: CASSLVGGQQTGANVLTF; CDR3 DNA: TGCGCCAGCAGCTTGGTTGGGGGACAGCAAACCGGGGCCAACGTCCTGACTTTC; CDR3 length: 18; clone size: .; V gene: TRBV5-1; J gene: TRBJ2-6; D gene: TRBD1
CDR3 protein: CASSPQSGTSTDTQYF; CDR3 DNA: TGTGCCAGCAGCCCACAAAGCGGAACTAGCACAGATACGCAGTATTTT; CDR3 length: 16; clone size: .; V gene: TRBV7-2; J gene: TRBJ2-3; D gene: .
CDR3 protein: CASSQDPGQLWEGYTF; CDR3 DNA: TGCGCCAGCAGCCAAGATCCGGGACAGCTCTGGGAAGGCTACACCTTC; CDR3 length: 16; clone size: .; V gene: TRBV4-1; J gene: TRBJ1-2; D gene: TRBD1
CDR3 protein: CASSQDWSRPFYNEQFF; CDR3 DNA: TGTGCCAGCAGCCAAGATTGGTCTAGACCGTTTTACAATGAGCAGTTCTTC; CDR3 length: 17; clone size: .; V gene: TRBV14; J gene: TRBJ2-1; D gene: .
CDR3 protein: CASSIGTGRLSEKLFF; CDR3 DNA: TGTGCCAGCAGCATTGGGACAGGGCGATTAAGTGAAAAACTGTTTTTT; CDR3 length: 16; clone size: .; V gene: TRBV5-5; J gene: TRBJ1-4; D gene: TRBD1
CDR3 protein: CASSLGARGDAYEQYF; CDR3 DNA: TGTGCCAGCAGCTTAGGGGCGCGGGGGGATGCCTACGAGCAGTACTTC; CDR3 length: 16; clone size: .; V gene: TRBV7-6; J gene: TRBJ2-7; D gene: TRBD2